This T cell receptor beta chain was captured in a study of vaccination and CD4 T cells after COVID-19. The Oncomine TCR Beta short-read assay sequenced DNA from cultured CD4+ T cells. TCRdb re-called the PCR reads through MiXCR, storing one row per CDR3 protein. Altogether several thousand distinct CDR3 sequences are present, under 60% being singletons, with the ten largest covering around 21%. Comments on this clonotype: Its antigen is not identified.

From germline, CDR1 is SGHTA and CDR2 FQGNSA. The CDR3 has 14 amino acids. V was shortened by 5 bases and J by 4 bases, with 13 bases between the two germline ends. The study's findings and limits: Convalescent patients' clones that were vaccine-specific were spike mono-reactive in 304 of 307 cases.

Treatment meaning: roughly 10-day PBMC culture with coronavirus spike peptide pools or control peptides (ViraFEST assay). Material: CD4+ T cells from blood, cultured in vitro. This chain connects TRBV7-2 to TRBJ2-3; a weak D match, TRBD2 (6 bases). This clonotype was sampled from a human donor who had recovered from COVID-19. CDR3 DNA: TGTGCCAGCAGCATCGGGACTTCCGCAGATACGCAGTATTTT. Its translation is CASSIGTSADTQYF. The complete variable domain, with remaining parts taken from reference TRBV7-2 and TRBJ2-3, reads GAGVSQSPSNKVTEKGKDVELRCDPISGHTALYWYRQSLGQGLEFLIYFQGNSAPDKSGLPSDRFSAERTGGSVSTLTIQRTQQEDSAVYLCASSIGTSADTQYFGPGTRLTVL.